A single sample is the source of the 29 T cell receptor beta chains below, sequenced in a study of T cell responses to AZD1222 COVID-19 vaccine. TCRdb's table, derived via immunoSEQ multiplex PCR, lists solely in-frame clones and lacks some. Here the sample spans some 56,000 clones, 70% to 90% being singletons. Sequencing used peripheral blood, obtained on day 0 of AZD1222 vaccination. These receptors originate from an adult in good health.

This clone was detected only a few times. This chain connects TRBV27 to TRBJ2-1; 7 nucleotides line up with TRBD1. The CDR3 loop spans 15 amino acids. V shed 6 bases, J shed 5 bases, and the junction held 10 bases outside the gene matches. CDR1 and CDR2 (germline): MNHEY, SMNVEV (reference sequence). The CDR3: CASSLVRQGDNEQFF. The CDR3 DNA reads as TGTGCCAGCAGCCTAGTCCGACAGGGCGACAATGAGCAGTTCTTC.

The chain carries TRBV19 and TRBJ1-2, with a possible D match to TRBD1 (5 bases). V lost 4 bases and J lost 0, with 9 bases in between. The CDR3 extends over 14 amino acids. Germline values: CDR1 LNHDA, CDR2 SQIVND (reference sequence). The DNA for the CDR3 is TGTGCCAGTAGTAGCGGGGGTTCTAACTATGGCTACACCTTC. Translating it yields CASSSGGSNYGYTF. The full variable domain, in which reference TRBV19 and TRBJ1-2 provide the parts outside the CDR3, is DGGITQSPKYLFRKEGQNVTLSCEQNLNHDAMYWYRQDPGQGLRLIYYSQIVNDFQKGDIAEGYSVSREKKESFPLTVTSAQKNPTAFYLCASSSGGSNYGYTFGSGTRLTVV.

The chain couples TRBV5-5 to TRBJ1-1; 7 bases fit TRBD1. Germline V lookup: CDR1 SGHKS, CDR2 YYEKEE (reference sequence). Losses at the gene ends were 4 bases for V and 0 bases for J; bases not matched to a gene: 6. The CDR3 contains 15 residues. The CDR3 protein is CASSPPGQMNTEAFF. Here the CDR3 DNA reads TGTGCCAGCAGCCCCCCGGGACAGATGAACACTGAAGCTTTCTTT.

This chain links TRBV28 with TRBJ1-5; D remains unclear. The CDR3 runs 12 residues. The V gene lost 7 bases and the J gene lost 5 bases, with 9 bases spanning the gap. The germline V gene has CDR1 MDHEN and CDR2 SYDVKM. The CDR3 reads CASTTGHQPQHF. In nucleotides, the CDR3 is TGTGCCAGCACCACGGGCCATCAGCCCCAGCATTTT.

The CDR3 here is CASSPRTTNEKLFF. DNA for the CDR3: TGTGCCAGCAGCCCCAGAACAACTAATGAAAAACTGTTTTTT. The chain has TRBV28 and TRBJ1-4; D remains unclear. Trimming removed 6 bases from V and 0 bases from J, with 8 bases in between. Germline CDR1 is MDHEN and CDR2 is SYDVKM. This CDR3 spans 14 amino acids.

The rearrangement links TRBV28 to TRBJ1-1; D call uncertain. V was shortened by 7 bases and J by 0 bases, with 15 bases between the two germline ends. The CDR3 sequence is 15 residues long. Germline V CDR1 and CDR2: MDHEN, SYDVKM. DNA of the CDR3: TGTGCCAGCACCGTTAACCGGGTTCTGAACACTGAAGCTTTCTTT. Translating gives CASTVNRVLNTEAFF.

J is TRBJ2-3 and V is TRBV29-1; D is unclear. This CDR3 region has 14 residues. V lost 7 bases and J 1 base, leaving 15 bases between the germline ends. Looked up from germline, CDR1 is SQVTM and CDR2 is ANQGSEA. The CDR3 DNA sequence: TGCAGCGCACGTATAAACGAGGGCACAGATACGCAGTATTTT. Its protein product is CSARINEGTDTQYF.

This clone has more than one count but fewer than ten. J is TRBJ1-5 and V is TRBV28, with D tentatively TRBD1 (6 bases). Per germline, CDR1 MDHEN and CDR2 SYDVKM. V lost 11 bases, J lost 2 bases, and 22 bases lay in between. This CDR3 has 16 amino acids. The CDR3 DNA sequence: TGTGCCGCAGTTCAAACAGGGACTTTGGGCAATCAGCCCCAGCATTTT. It translates to CAAVQTGTLGNQPQHF.

The CDR3 loop is CASSFGPNTEAFF. The DNA for the CDR3 is TGTGCCAGCAGTTTCGGACCGAACACTGAAGCTTTCTTT. The rearrangement links TRBV12-3 or TRBV12-4 to TRBJ1-1, with D unresolved. The V end was cut by 3 bases, the J end by 1 base, with 6 bases between. The CDR3 is 13 residues long.

The chain has TRBV27 and TRBJ2-1; 7 nucleotides align to TRBD1. With V trimmed by 3 bases and J by 2 bases, 7 bases remained unmatched. Germline assignment: CDR1 MNHEY and CDR2 SMNVEV (reference sequence). This CDR3 region has 16 residues. The CDR3 nucleotides read TGTGCCAGCAGTTTTCGGGGACAGAGCCCCTACAATGAGCAGTTCTTC. Translated, it gives CASSFRGQSPYNEQFF.

This chain connects TRBV6-1 to TRBJ1-5, with unresolved D. The CDR3 spans 18 residues. The germline V and J ends were trimmed by 2 bases and 6 bases, with 23 bases remaining between them. CDR1 MNHNS and CDR2 SASEGT come from the germline V gene. CDR3 region: CASSELVTAGGVGQPQHF. In DNA, the CDR3 is TGTGCCAGCAGTGAATTAGTTACGGCTGGAGGCGTCGGTCAGCCCCAGCATTTT.

The chain carries TRBV6-5 and TRBJ2-5; 8 bases match TRBD1. The ends lost 6 bases at V and 6 bases at J; junction bases unmatched: 12. The CDR3 sequence is 15 residues long. In germline, CDR1 is MNHEY, CDR2 SVGAGI. CDR3 in amino acids: CASSLDGTGPQTQYF. For the CDR3, the DNA is TGTGCCAGCAGCCTAGATGGGACAGGCCCCCAGACCCAGTACTTC.

The rearrangement links TRBV3-1 (or the pseudogene TRBV3-2) to TRBJ1-5; D not certain. Per the germline V gene, CDR1 is LGHDT and CDR2 is YNNKEL (reference sequence). CDR3 length equals 15 residues. Between the trimmed V and J ends, which lost 0 bases and 4 bases, there was a span of 10 bases. The CDR3 nucleotides read TGTGCCAGCAGCCAAGATTCGTCCCAGAATCAGCCCCAGCATTTT. This translates into CASSQDSSQNQPQHF.

The chain combines TRBV3-1 (or the pseudogene TRBV3-2) with TRBJ1-5; 7 bases agree with TRBD1. Germline CDR1 and CDR2: LGHDT and YNNKEL (reference sequence). With 4 bases clipped from V and 4 bases from J, the junction kept 10 bases outside the gene matches. The CDR3 totals 16 residues. The chain's CDR3 is CASSPQPTGRNQPQHF. The CDR3 DNA reads as TGTGCCAGCAGCCCACAGCCGACAGGGAGAAATCAGCCCCAGCATTTT.

The chain employs TRBV4-1 and TRBJ1-5; D may be TRBD1 (5 bases). The CDR3 contains 14 residues. CDR1 is MGHRA and CDR2 is YSYEKL in the germline V gene. V lost 1 base and J 6 bases, leaving 10 bases between the germline ends. CDR3 region: CASSQAGEGQPQHF. In nucleotides, the CDR3 is TGCGCCAGCAGCCAAGCGGGGGAGGGTCAGCCCCAGCATTTT.

The J gene is TRBJ2-1, the V gene TRBV14, with D perhaps TRBD1 or TRBD2 (5 bases each). Germline CDR1 and CDR2: SGHDN and FVKESK. The CDR3 has 16 amino acids. V was shortened by 7 bases and J by 9 bases, with 25 bases between the two germline ends. CDR3 nucleotides: TGTGCCAGCATATTGGGGACCCTGACGAGGGGCGCTGAGCAGTTCTTC. Its translation is CASILGTLTRGAEQFF. Drawing the rest from reference TRBV14 and TRBJ2-1, the complete variable domain is EAGVTQFPSHSVIEKGQTVTLRCDPISGHDNLYWYRRVMGKEIKFLLHFVKESKQDESGMPNNRFLAERTGGTYSTLKVQPAELEDSGVYFCASILGTLTRGAEQFFGPGTRLTVL.

CDR3 region: CASFRGHAHEKLFF. As DNA, the CDR3 is TGTGCCAGCTTTAGGGGACATGCTCACGAAAAACTGTTTTTT. This chain joins TRBV6-5 and TRBJ1-4, with a possible D match to TRBD1 (6 bases). The V end was cut by 8 bases, the J end by 8 bases, with 18 bases between. The CDR3 extends over 14 amino acids. CDR1 and CDR2 (germline): MNHEY, SVGAGI.

This chain uses TRBV7-6 with TRBJ2-7; D is unclear. The germline V gene has CDR1 SGHVS and CDR2 FNYEAQ. This CDR3 has 15 amino acids. The V end was cut by 1 base, the J end by 2 bases, with 12 bases between. CDR3 bases: TGTGCCAGCAGCTTAGTGGCCCAAAGAACCTACGAGCAGTACTTC. Its translation is CASSLVAQRTYEQYF.

The chain couples TRBV6-1 to TRBJ2-7; 7 bases match TRBD1. The CDR3 contains 12 residues. With V trimmed by 2 bases and J by 13 bases, 8 bases remained unmatched. Germline lookup yields CDR1 MNHNS and CDR2 SASEGT. The CDR3 spells CASSELDRVSYF. The CDR3 DNA is TGTGCCAGCAGTGAATTAGACAGGGTTTCATACTTC.

V gene TRBV27 combines with J gene TRBJ1-5; D uncertain. Germline V CDR1 and CDR2: MNHEY, SMNVEV (reference sequence). The CDR3 length is 14 residues. V gave up 3 bases and J gave up 2 bases, with 8 bases separating them. CDR3 nucleotide sequence: TGTGCCAGCAGTTTGGCAGGCGGCAATCAGCCCCAGCATTTT. This encodes CASSLAGGNQPQHF.

The sample holds one count of this clone. The chain carries TRBV24-1 and TRBJ1-2; tentative D call: TRBD1 (5 bases). The CDR3 is 14 amino acids. V lost 3 bases and J 5 bases, leaving 12 bases between the germline ends. Germline V lookup: CDR1 KGHDR, CDR2 SFDVKD. CDR3 DNA sequence: TGTGCCACCAGTGATCCGGGACTGACATATGGCTACACCTTC. It is translated as CATSDPGLTYGYTF.

V and J are TRBV3-1 (or the pseudogene TRBV3-2) and TRBJ2-5; TRBD2 matches at 9 bases. The V gene end was trimmed by 2 bases and the J gene end by 5 bases; junction bases not matched to a gene: 3. Per the germline V gene, CDR1 is LGHDT and CDR2 is YNNKEL (reference sequence). The CDR3 loop spans 14 amino acids. As DNA, the CDR3 is TGTGCCAGCAGCCAACGCGGGGGGGCTGAGACCCAGTACTTC. Translated: CASSQRGGAETQYF.

The rearrangement links TRBV4-2 to TRBJ2-3; 8 bases map to TRBD1. With V trimmed by 0 bases and J by 1 base, 6 bases remained unmatched. The germline V gene has CDR1 LGHNA and CDR2 YNFKEQ. This CDR3 spans 17 amino acids. In nucleotides, the CDR3 is TGTGCCAGCAGCCAAGAAACCCCGGGACAGGGCACAGATACGCAGTATTTT. Protein product: CASSQETPGQGTDTQYF.

This chain connects TRBV2 to TRBJ2-4; 7 nucleotides match TRBD1. This CDR3 spans 11 amino acids. After removal of 4 bases from V and 12 bases from J, the junction contained 3 bases not matched to a gene. Germline V gene data show CDR1 as SNHLY and CDR2 as FYNNEI. The CDR3 region is CASSVDRHQYF. The CDR3 coding sequence is TGTGCCAGCAGTGTGGACAGGCATCAGTACTTC.

Remarks on this clone: One junction end disagrees with the germline gene, perhaps due to a read error. This chain links TRBV7-7 with TRBJ2-2; no reliable D call. Germline CDR1 SSHAT, CDR2 FNYEAQ (reference sequence). The CDR3 is 15 residues long. The CDR3 sequence: CASSTAYNVAGELFF. Here the CDR3 DNA reads TGTGCTAGCAGCACCGCATACAACGTTGCCGGGGAGCTGTTTTTT. Combining the CDR3 with reference TRBV7-7 and TRBJ2-2 gives the whole variable domain GAGVSQSPRYKVTKRGQDVTLRCDPISSHATLYWYQQALGQGPEFLTYFNYEAQPDKSGLPSDRFSAERPEGSISTLTIQRTEQRDSAMYRCASSTAYNVAGELFFGEGSRLTVL.

V is TRBV7-3 and J is TRBJ2-2; D is unresolved. Deletions cut 3 bases from V and 2 bases from J, with 7 bases between. Germline V gives CDR1 SGHTA, CDR2 FQGTGA. The CDR3 totals 14 residues. The CDR3 spells CASSLEYNTGELFF. For the CDR3, the DNA is TGTGCCAGCAGCTTGGAATATAACACCGGGGAGCTGTTTTTT. Looking up the rest from reference TRBV7-3 and TRBJ2-2 gives the full variable domain: GAGVSQTPSNKVTEKGKYVELRCDPISGHTALYWYRQSLGQGPEFLIYFQGTGAADDSGLPNDRFFAVRPEGSVSTLKIQRTERGDSAVYLCASSLEYNTGELFFGEGSRLTVL.

The chain uses TRBV13 and TRBJ2-1, with 9 bases fitting TRBD2. CDR3 length: 14 residues. Germline loops: CDR1 PRHDT, CDR2 FYEKMQ (reference sequence). Germline trimming cut 6 bases from V and 4 bases from J; bases unmatched to any gene: 4. The CDR3 loop is CASSIAGVYNEQFF. DNA for the CDR3: TGTGCCAGCAGTATAGCGGGGGTGTACAATGAGCAGTTCTTC.

V and J are TRBV19 and TRBJ1-1, with D unresolved. The CDR3 is 13 residues long. Germline V gene data show CDR1 as LNHDA and CDR2 as SQIVND (reference sequence). Trimming cost V 5 bases and J 1 base, with 8 bases left between them. The CDR3 bases are TGTGCCAGTAGTCCTGATGGGAACACTGAAGCTTTCTTT. Protein product: CASSPDGNTEAFF.

V and J are TRBV25-1 and TRBJ1-1; the D gene is possibly TRBD1 (6 bases). CDR1 MGHDK and CDR2 SYGVNS come from the germline V gene. The CDR3 consists of 14 residues. The germline V and J ends were trimmed by 7 bases and 3 bases, with 15 bases remaining between them. The CDR3 sequence is CASNPTGLHTEAFF. CDR3 nucleotides: TGTGCCAGCAACCCAACAGGGTTGCACACTGAAGCTTTCTTT. Together with reference TRBV25-1 and TRBJ1-1, the CDR3 gives the full variable domain: EADIYQTPRYLVIGTGKKITLECSQTMGHDKMYWYQQDPGMELHLIHYSYGVNSTEKGDLSSESTVSRIRTEHFPLTLESARPSHTSQYLCASNPTGLHTEAFFGQGTRLTVV.